The 28 T cell receptor beta chains below were found in one sample sequenced in a study of T cell repertoires in aging, cancer and after chemotherapy (dated by TCRdb to the late 2010s). TCR beta rearrangements were amplified from genomic DNA extracted from peripheral blood rather than from sorted cells or RNA. Data came from an Illumina MiSeq. Rearranged TRB sequences spanning V, D and J segments were amplified in a multiplex touch-down PCR with a mixed TRB-A/B primer pool. TCRdb applied fastp at Q25 and MiXCR to the public reads, then kept only in-frame beta chains. A single entry per CDR3 protein holds the most common genes and DNA from its merged rows. Within this sample are about 17,000 distinct CDR3 sequences, with 40% to 55% of them counted one time only. The leading ten clones occupy approximately 10% of the sample. Sequences were obtained from blood. Receptors were obtained from a human donor in good health.

The chain carries TRBV19 and TRBJ1-2, with TRBD1 matching 12 bases. The J segment lost 3 bases and the V segment lost 3 bases, leaving 8 bases of the junction unmatched. CDR1 is LNHDA, CDR2 SQIVND, per germline (reference sequence). The CDR3 length is 17 residues. CDR3 nucleotides: TGTGCCAGTAGTATTTATGGGACAGGGGGCGCCGACTATGGCTACACCTTC. Translated, it gives CASSIYGTGGADYGYTF.

This clonotype was counted only a few times. At one end the junction does not follow the germline gene, possibly because of a read error. J is TRBJ2-1 and V is TRBV6-1; D possibly corresponds to TRBD1 (7 bases). There are 15 residues in the CDR3. Germline CDR1 reads MNHNS; CDR2 reads SASEGT. The CDR3 DNA sequence: TGTGCCAGCAGAGAAGGGGGCGGAGGGTCGGATGAGCAGTTCTTC. Its translation is CASREGGGGSDEQFF.

The V gene is TRBV6-1, the J gene TRBJ2-6; tentative D call: TRBD2 (5 bases). The CDR3 has 12 residues. Germline values: CDR1 MNHNS, CDR2 SASEGT. The V and J ends lost 2 bases and 18 bases respectively, with 14 bases between them. CDR3 in amino acids: CASSEFGGRQTF. The CDR3 bases are TGTGCCAGCAGTGAATTCGGAGGACGTCAGACTTTC.

This clonotype was observed a few times. This chain joins TRBV19 and TRBJ2-2, with 12 positions matching TRBD1. The V and J ends lost 5 bases and 5 bases, in that order; junction bases with no gene match: 12. Germline values: CDR1 LNHDA, CDR2 SQIVND (reference sequence). CDR3 length equals 18 residues. This chain's CDR3 is CASSYLGAGQGATGELFF. In DNA, the CDR3 is TGTGCCAGTAGTTACTTAGGAGCGGGACAGGGGGCGACCGGGGAGCTGTTTTTT.

This clonotype was counted a single time. One junction end does not reproduce the germline sequence, and a read error may be involved. This chain connects TRBV15 to TRBJ2-7; D not certain. Germline V CDR1 and CDR2: LNHNV, YYDKDF (reference sequence). The CDR3 is made up of 15 amino acids. In DNA, the CDR3 is TGTGCCACCAGCAGAGATCCCACAAAGTCCTACGAGCAGTGCTTC. It encodes CATSRDPTKSYEQCF. The variable domain in full, completed from reference TRBV15 and TRBJ2-7, reads DAMVIQNPRYQVTQFGKPVTLSCSQTLNHNVMYWYQQKSSQAPKLLFHYYDKDFNNEADTPDNFQSRRPNTSFCFLDIRSPGLGDTAMYLCATSRDPTKSYEQCFGPGTRLTVT.

The chain employs TRBV27 and TRBJ2-1; maybe TRBD2 (6 bases). The length of the CDR3 is 13 residues. Germline V CDR1 and CDR2: MNHEY, SMNVEV (reference sequence). Trimming removed 0 bases at V and 15 bases at J, with 15 bases between. The CDR3 bases are TGTGCCAGCAGTTTATCGTTCGGGACGGAGGGGTTCTTC. Its translation: CASSLSFGTEGFF.

This clonotype was observed a handful of times. Here the CDR3 reads CATPREWAKGWEETQYF. CDR3 in DNA: TGTGCCACCCCTAGGGAGTGGGCAAAGGGTTGGGAAGAGACCCAGTACTTC. The rearrangement joins TRBV19 to TRBJ2-5, with D possibly matching TRBD2 (5 bases). The V gene's germline CDR1 is LNHDA and CDR2 SQIVND (reference sequence). Trimming removed 10 bases at V and 3 bases at J, with 27 bases between. The CDR3 spans 17 residues.

The chain links TRBV27 to TRBJ2-1; D possibly corresponds to TRBD2 (6 bases). V was clipped by 3 bases and J by 7 bases, with 16 bases between them. Germline V gives CDR1 MNHEY, CDR2 SMNVEV (reference sequence). This CDR3 region has 15 residues. The CDR3 is CASSFRTTRINEQFF. Written as DNA, the CDR3 is TGTGCCAGCAGTTTCCGTACGACTAGAATAAATGAGCAGTTCTTC.

This sequence joins TRBV5-1 and TRBJ2-2, with unresolved D. Trimming removed 0 bases at V and 2 bases at J, with 17 bases between. Looked up from germline, CDR1 is SGHRS and CDR2 is YFSETQ. The CDR3 length is 18 residues. The CDR3 DNA follows: TGCGCCAGCAGCTTGGCTCTCACGACGGCGACAAACACCGGGGAGCTGTTTTTT. It codes for CASSLALTTATNTGELFF.

The genes are TRBV29-1 and TRBJ1-1, with 8 bases aligning to TRBD1. CDR1 is SQVTM and CDR2 is ANQGSEA in the germline V gene. The CDR3 is 15 residues long. With 5 bases clipped from V and 5 bases from J, the junction kept 13 bases outside the gene matches. CDR3 amino acids: CSVLGSGTGGTEAFF. In nucleotides, the CDR3 is TGCAGCGTTTTGGGATCTGGGACAGGTGGGACTGAAGCTTTCTTT. The full variable domain, in which reference TRBV29-1 and TRBJ1-1 provide the parts outside the CDR3, is SAVISQKPSRDICQRGTSLTIQCQVDSQVTMMFWYRQQPGQSLTLIATANQGSEATYESGFVIDKFPISRPNLTFSTLTVSNMSPEDSSIYLCSVLGSGTGGTEAFFGQGTRLTVV.

This chain joins TRBV12-3 or TRBV12-4 and TRBJ1-5; 8 bases line up with TRBD1. With 5 bases clipped from V and 4 bases from J, the junction kept 7 bases outside the gene matches. This CDR3 has 15 amino acids. The CDR3 is CASSATQGANQPQHF. The CDR3, as DNA: TGTGCCAGCAGTGCCACTCAGGGGGCGAATCAGCCCCAGCATTTT.

This clonotype was picked up a small number of times. The rearrangement uses TRBV19 and TRBJ2-5; 10 nucleotides match TRBD1. Losses at the gene ends were 0 bases for V and 0 bases for J; bases not matched to a gene: 1. The CDR3 has 16 amino acids. Germline V CDR1 and CDR2: LNHDA, SQIVND (reference sequence). Written as DNA, the CDR3 is TGTGCCAGTAGTATAGAAGGGACAGGGGACCAAGAGACCCAGTACTTC. This codes for CASSIEGTGDQETQYF.

This clonotype was seen only a few times. This chain uses TRBV19 with TRBJ2-1; TRBD2 matches 10 bases. The V segment lost 4 bases and the J segment 2 bases; nucleotides outside the gene matches: 2. CDR3 length: 15 residues. Germline CDR1 is LNHDA and CDR2 is SQIVND (reference sequence). In DNA, the CDR3 is TGTGCCAGTAGTACAACTAGCGGGGCCTACAATGAGCAGTTCTTC. Amino acid sequence: CASSTTSGAYNEQFF.

The chain employs TRBV6-5 and TRBJ1-4; D unresolved. The germline V and J ends were trimmed by 3 bases and 8 bases, with 10 bases remaining between them. The CDR3 has 13 amino acids. Germline V gene sequence: CDR1 MNHEY, CDR2 SVGAGI. DNA of the CDR3: TGTGCCAGCAGTTATGGGGAGTTGGAAAAACTGTTTTTT. Amino acids: CASSYGELEKLFF.

The chain employs TRBV6-5 and TRBJ1-2; TRBD1 matches at 9 bases. Germline-derived CDR1 and CDR2 are MNHEY and SVGAGI. The CDR3 runs 14 residues. V was pared by 10 bases and J by 6 bases, with 12 bases of the junction left unmatched. As DNA, the CDR3 is TGTGCCATCAGGTACCGGGACAGGGAAGATGGCTACACCTTC. Its translation: CAIRYRDREDGYTF.

The V call is TRBV6-1, the J call TRBJ2-7; no clear D. Germline V CDR1 and CDR2: MNHNS, SASEGT. The CDR3 is 13 amino acids. The V end lost 6 bases, the J end lost 2 bases, and 11 bases lay between the germline ends. CDR3 in amino acids: CASRGSKTYEQYF. The CDR3 coding sequence is TGTGCCAGCAGGGGCTCGAAGACCTACGAGCAGTACTTC.

The J gene is TRBJ2-3, the V gene TRBV11-1, with TRBD2 identical over 8 bases. V dropped 5 bases and J dropped 7; count of bases not matched to a gene: 5. This CDR3 comprises 13 residues. Germline V CDR1 and CDR2: SGHAT, FQDESV (reference sequence). Written as DNA, the CDR3 is TGTGCCAGCAGCCGGACTAGCTCGAATACGCAGTATTTT. Its translation is CASSRTSSNTQYF.

The V call is TRBV27, the J call TRBJ2-1; 12 positions match TRBD2. The CDR3 contains 17 residues. V lost 5 bases, J lost 6 bases, and 11 bases stayed unmatched. Per germline, CDR1 MNHEY and CDR2 SMNVEV (reference sequence). The CDR3 region is CASSPLGASGRGNEQFF. The CDR3 nucleotides are TGTGCCAGCAGTCCCCTGGGGGCTAGCGGGAGGGGCAATGAGCAGTTCTTC.

CDR3 sequence reads: CSARDRSRTGEQYF. DNA for the CDR3: TGCAGTGCTAGAGATCGGAGCCGAACTGGCGAGCAGTACTTC. V gene TRBV20-1 combines with J gene TRBJ2-7, with D unresolved. Germline CDR1 and CDR2: DFQATT and SNEGSKA (reference sequence). V was shortened by 0 bases and J by 6 bases, with 15 bases between the two germline ends. CDR3 length: 14 residues.

A note on this clonotype: A read error may produce the germline difference seen at one junction end. DNA of the CDR3: TGTGCCAGCAGTGAACTGGGATTCGCTGAATCTTTCTTT. Its protein is CASSELGFAESFF. The V gene is TRBV6-1, the J gene TRBJ1-1; D unresolved. The CDR3 length is 13 residues. Germline V gene data show CDR1 as MNHNS and CDR2 as SASEGT.

The rearrangement links TRBV19 to TRBJ2-7, with 7 nucleotides matching TRBD1. Trimming took 5 bases from V and 4 from J; bases not matched to a gene: 8. CDR3 length: 14 residues. Germline values: CDR1 LNHDA, CDR2 SQIVND (reference sequence). The CDR3 sequence: CASSSRTGPYEQYF. The CDR3 nucleotides are TGTGCCAGTAGTTCACGGACAGGTCCTTACGAGCAGTACTTC.

V and J are TRBV6-6 and TRBJ2-7; no clear D. V shed 4 bases and J shed 3 bases, with 7 bases lying between them. The germline V gene has CDR1 MNHNY and CDR2 SVGAGI (reference sequence). This CDR3 has 12 residues. The CDR3 protein is CASSSINYEQYF. In DNA, the CDR3 is TGTGCCAGCAGTTCAATAAACTACGAGCAGTACTTC.

V and J are TRBV12-3 or TRBV12-4 and TRBJ2-7; the D gene is possibly TRBD2 (6 bases). Trimming removed 4 bases at V and 4 bases at J, with 14 bases between. The CDR3 totals 14 residues. The CDR3 DNA reads TGTGCCAGCAGTTATGGGGACTTACGGTACGAGCAGTACTTC. Encoded protein: CASSYGDLRYEQYF.

This clonotype was seen a few times. This chain connects TRBV6-5 to TRBJ1-2, with D perhaps matching TRBD1 (6 bases). V was clipped by 0 bases and J by 7 bases, with 12 bases between them. Germline CDR1 reads MNHEY; CDR2 reads SVGAGI. The CDR3 spans 14 residues. The CDR3 coding sequence is TGTGCCAGCAGTTACTCGAGGGGGGCGGGTGGCTACACCTTC. Encoded protein: CASSYSRGAGGYTF.

In DNA form, the CDR3 reads TGTGCCAGTAGTATAATGTCTTGCCCTTACAATGAGCAGTTCTTC. This encodes CASSIMSCPYNEQFF. This sequence joins TRBV19 and TRBJ2-1; D uncertain. V lost 2 bases to trimming and J lost 4 bases, with 12 bases between them. From germline, CDR1 is LNHDA and CDR2 SQIVND (reference sequence). CDR3 length: 15 residues.

The genes are TRBV7-2 and TRBJ2-5, with D tentatively TRBD1 or TRBD2 (5 bases each). Trimming removed 0 bases from V and 4 bases from J, with 9 bases in between. This CDR3 region has 14 residues. Germline assignment: CDR1 SGHTA and CDR2 FQGNSA. Written as DNA, the CDR3 is TGTGCCAGCAGCTTAGCAAGGGACGGAGAGACCCAGTACTTC. Translating gives CASSLARDGETQYF.

This chain links TRBV6-5 with TRBJ2-1; possibly TRBD1 for D (5 bases). V shed 6 bases and J shed 6 bases, with 15 bases lying between them. This CDR3 contains 14 residues. Germline V CDR1 and CDR2: MNHEY, SVGAGI. CDR3 nucleotide sequence: TGTGCCAGCAGCCTCGGACAATGGGCCAATGAGCAGTTCTTC. This sequence encodes CASSLGQWANEQFF.

This clonotype was observed a handful of times. The rearrangement uses TRBV15 and TRBJ1-5, with 8 positions matching TRBD1. The CDR3 covers 17 residues. After removal of 1 base from V and 0 bases from J, the junction contained 5 bases not matched to a gene. Germline V gene lookup returns CDR1 LNHNV and CDR2 YYDKDF (reference sequence). CDR3 nucleotide sequence: TGTGCCACCAGCAGAGGCTGGACAGGGTATAGCAATCAGCCCCAGCATTTT. Translating gives CATSRGWTGYSNQPQHF.